This passage covers 29 T cell receptor beta chains from one sample sequenced in a study of blood T cells in healthy people across ages. Sample-barcoded 5' priming and a J-beta primer mix drove a second PCR of roughly 6 to 12 cycles. TCRdb reprocessed the 5' RACE reads via MiXCR and lists one record per CDR3 protein. Here the sample spans fewer than 900,000 distinct CDR3 sequences, under 40% being singletons. Sequencing used blood. The receptors here all came from a man aged 18 to 30 in good health.

This sequence joins TRBV27 and TRBJ1-1; D is ambiguous. Germline lookup yields CDR1 MNHEY and CDR2 SMNVEV (reference sequence). V lost 5 bases to trimming and J lost 1 base, with 11 bases between them. This CDR3 comprises 14 residues. The CDR3 is CASSAPTANTEAFF. The CDR3 nucleotides are TGTGCCAGCAGTGCGCCAACAGCGAACACTGAAGCTTTCTTT.

Concerning this clonotype: Possible read error: a much larger clone is one base away. The V gene is TRBV20-1, the J gene TRBJ2-3; D might be TRBD1 (5 bases). Germline assignment: CDR1 DFQATT and CDR2 SNEGSKA (reference sequence). The CDR3 has 16 residues. The CDR3, as DNA: TGCCGTGCTAGAGACAGACCCGCTACAGGCACAGATACGCAGTATTTT. It encodes CRARDRPATGTDTQYF.

This rearrangement joins TRBV21-1 to TRBJ2-3; the table's D call, TRBD2, has no DNA check behind it. TRBV21-1 is an annotated pseudogene. The CDR3 spans 18 residues. The DNA of the CDR3 is TGTGCCAGCAGCAAAGCTGGCCCGAAGCGGCAGCGCACAGATACGCAGTATTTT. Translation gives CASSKAGPKRQRTDTQYF.

This chain connects TRBV12-3 or TRBV12-4 to TRBJ1-2; TRBD1 is a possible D gene (5 bases). The CDR3 has 15 residues. The V and J ends lost 0 bases and 8 bases respectively, with 16 bases between them. The CDR3 DNA follows: TGTGCCAGCAGTTTAGCGCGGGCGGGGGTTAGCGGCTACACCTTC. The encoded protein is CASSLARAGVSGYTF.

As concerns this clonotype: A junction end diverges from the germline sequence, so it may reflect a read error. The gene calls are TRBV20-1 and TRBJ2-5; D is ambiguous. The CDR3 contains 13 residues. Germline V CDR1 and CDR2: DFQATT, SNEGSKA (reference sequence). This chain's CDR3 is CSAGGQYQGTQYF. CDR3 in DNA: TGCAGTGCTGGTGGGCAGTACCAAGGGACCCAGTACTTC.

The chain links TRBV5-1 to TRBJ1-1; 11 bases are shared with TRBD1. The CDR3 is made up of 16 amino acids. Germline V lookup: CDR1 SGHRS, CDR2 YFSETQ. After removal of 4 bases from V and 4 bases from J, the junction contained 9 bases not matched to a gene. The DNA of the CDR3 is TGCGCCAGCAGCCCCCGGACAGGGGGCTGGAGCACTGAAGCTTTCTTT. Translating it yields CASSPRTGGWSTEAFF. The whole variable domain, remainder taken from reference TRBV5-1 and TRBJ1-1, is KAGVTQTPRYLIKTRGQQVTLSCSPISGHRSVSWYQQTPGQGLQFLFEYFSETQRNKGNFPGRFSGRQFSNSRSEMNVSTLELGDSALYLCASSPRTGGWSTEAFFGQGTRLTVV.

The chain recombines TRBV20-1 with TRBJ1-1, with 8 bases aligning to TRBD1. Per germline, CDR1 DFQATT and CDR2 SNEGSKA (reference sequence). This CDR3 contains 12 residues. Trimming removed 6 bases from V and 8 bases from J; junction bases left unmatched: 8. The CDR3 nucleotides are TGCAGTGCACGACAGGGGCGTAACGAAGCTTTCTTT. Amino acids: CSARQGRNEAFF.

This clonotype was picked up many times. V usage is TRBV7-2 and J usage is TRBJ2-7; D unclear. V lost 4 bases and J lost 5, with 9 bases in between. This CDR3 comprises 12 residues. CDR1 is SGHTA and CDR2 is FQGNSA in the germline V gene. As DNA, the CDR3 is TGTGCCAGCAGCTACCCTAGGAACGAGCAGTACTTC. This encodes CASSYPRNEQYF.

The J gene is TRBJ2-7, the V gene TRBV4-2, with a possible D match to TRBD2 (5 bases). This CDR3 is 15 amino acids long. In germline, CDR1 is LGHNA, CDR2 YNFKEQ. Trimming removed 0 bases from V and 3 bases from J, with 12 bases in between. The CDR3 DNA reads as TGTGCCAGCAGCCAAGAGGAGGCAGGATTCTACGAGCAGTACTTC. Amino acids: CASSQEEAGFYEQYF.

This clonotype turned up a few times. The chain joins TRBV5-1 to TRBJ2-4; D may be TRBD1 or TRBD2 (5 bases each). Per germline, CDR1 SGHRS and CDR2 YFSETQ. The V end was cut by 4 bases, the J end by 9 bases, with 23 bases between. CDR3 length: 16 residues. The CDR3 sequence: CASSPPTDTPRGIQYF. CDR3 in DNA: TGCGCCAGCAGCCCTCCAACGGACACCCCGAGGGGCATTCAGTACTTC.

This rearrangement joins TRBV7-6 to TRBJ2-7; 8 bases are shared with TRBD2. The J call could be wrong; TRBJ2-5 is a better fit for the DNA end. The CDR3 totals 16 residues. The germline gives CDR1 SGHVS, CDR2 FNYEAQ. The CDR3 nucleotides are TGTGCCAGCAGCTTAGCGGCCGGGACTAGTCGAGAGACCCAGTACTTC. It encodes CASSLAAGTSRETQYF.

This clonotype was detected only a few times. The chain carries TRBV4-3 and TRBJ2-2; unclear D gene. This CDR3 comprises 16 residues. Germline V gives CDR1 LGHNA, CDR2 YSLEER. V lost 2 bases and J lost 3, with 13 bases in between. The CDR3 nucleotides read TGCGCCAGCAGCCAAAACTTACTAACTTACACCGGGGAGCTGTTTTTT. Protein: CASSQNLLTYTGELFF.

This clonotype has ten or more counts. The chain carries TRBV7-9 and TRBJ1-5; tentatively, D is TRBD1 (5 bases). CDR3 length equals 13 residues. Germline V gene sequence: CDR1 SEHNR, CDR2 FQNEAQ (reference sequence). With 2 bases removed from V and 6 bases from J, the gap between germline ends came to 8 bases. In DNA form, the CDR3 reads TGTGCCAGCAGCTTAACGGGGGGTCAGCCCCAGCATTTT. Protein sequence: CASSLTGGQPQHF.

This clonotype was seen more than once but under ten times. This chain joins TRBV12-3 or TRBV12-4 and TRBJ2-1, with D tentatively TRBD1 (6 bases). V lost 6 bases and J 4 bases, leaving 13 bases between the germline ends. The CDR3 is made up of 14 amino acids. The CDR3 bases are TGTGCCAGCAGGCCCCAGACAGGATACAATGAGCAGTTCTTC. This translates into CASRPQTGYNEQFF.

This chain connects TRBV12-3 or TRBV12-4 to TRBJ2-1; the match to TRBD2 covers 8 bases. This CDR3 spans 16 amino acids. V was clipped by 3 bases and J by 8 bases; unmatched bases: 12. The CDR3 region has the DNA TGTGCCAGCAGTTTCGTTATCGGGGGGGCGTGGGATGAGCAGTTCTTC. Translation: CASSFVIGGAWDEQFF.

This rearrangement joins TRBV6-6 to TRBJ1-3; possible D gene TRBD1, 6 bases. This CDR3 is built from 16 residues. Trimming shortened V by 6 bases and J by 1 base, and 16 bases separated the two germline ends. Germline-derived CDR1 and CDR2 are MNHNY and SVGAGI (reference sequence). The CDR3 sequence: CASRRDTGPSGNTIYF. The DNA of the CDR3 is TGTGCCAGCAGGAGGGATACAGGGCCATCTGGAAACACCATATATTTT.

This clonotype was detected only a few times. This chain joins TRBV20-1 and TRBJ2-7; tentatively, D is TRBD1 (5 bases). V was shortened by 3 bases and J by 0 bases, with 21 bases between the two germline ends. Germline V gene sequence: CDR1 DFQATT, CDR2 SNEGSKA (reference sequence). The CDR3 is made up of 17 amino acids. CDR3 bases: TGCAGTGCTAGCCACGTAGGAATAGGGGAAACCTCCTACGAGCAGTACTTC. Residues: CSASHVGIGETSYEQYF.

This rearrangement joins TRBV12-3 or TRBV12-4 to TRBJ2-1, with 14 bases matching TRBD2. This CDR3 comprises 18 residues. The J segment lost 1 base and the V segment lost 7 bases, leaving 9 bases of the junction unmatched. The CDR3 is CASTQRGLAGGSYNEQFF. In nucleotides, the CDR3 is TGTGCCAGCACCCAGCGCGGACTAGCGGGGGGATCCTACAATGAGCAGTTCTTC.

The chain carries TRBV7-3 and TRBJ2-5, with 8 bases that match TRBD2. V shed 6 bases and J 11 bases; nucleotides not matched to a gene: 14. CDR1 is SGHTA, CDR2 FQGTGA, per germline. The CDR3 is 14 amino acids. CDR3 sequence: CASSLSGGLDEQYF. The CDR3 DNA reads as TGTGCCAGCAGTCTCTCGGGGGGGCTCGATGAGCAGTACTTC.

This chain uses TRBV6-5 with TRBJ2-3, with 10 bases lining up with TRBD2. V lost 2 bases, J lost 2 bases, and 10 bases stayed unmatched. The length of the CDR3 is 18 residues. Germline V gives CDR1 MNHEY, CDR2 SVGAGI. The CDR3 bases are TGTGCCAGCAGTTACCGTATCTTTAGCGGGGGGTCCACAGATACGCAGTATTTT. Its translation: CASSYRIFSGGSTDTQYF.

Many counts were recorded for this clonotype. The genes are TRBV2 and TRBJ2-3; D is ambiguous. Germline CDR1 SNHLY, CDR2 FYNNEI. This CDR3 is built from 14 residues. Trimming pared 10 bases from V and 7 bases from J, leaving 21 bases between. CDR3 region: CATQAGSLPHTQYF. The CDR3 DNA reads TGTGCCACCCAAGCAGGATCCCTCCCTCATACGCAGTATTTT.

The chain combines TRBV28 with TRBJ2-2, with D possibly being TRBD1 (5 bases). Germline CDR1 and CDR2: MDHEN and SYDVKM. V gave up 6 bases and J gave up 0 bases, with 11 bases separating them. This CDR3 has 15 residues. Written as DNA, the CDR3 is TGTGCCAGCAGATCCCAACAGGCGAACACCGGGGAGCTGTTTTTT. This gives the protein CASRSQQANTGELFF.

The chain recombines TRBV4-3 with TRBJ1-2; possibly TRBD1 for D (6 bases). The length of the CDR3 is 17 residues. V lost 1 base to trimming and J lost 3 bases, with 18 bases between them. CDR1 and CDR2 from the germline V gene are LGHNA and YSLEER. The CDR3 nucleotides read TGCGCCAGCAGCCAAGGCTTAACAGGGATGGCTGACTATGGCTACACCTTC. Its protein product is CASSQGLTGMADYGYTF.

This sequence joins TRBV10-3 and TRBJ2-7; 16 bases fit TRBD2. The CDR3 has 17 residues. CDR1 is ENHRY and CDR2 is SYGVKD in the germline V gene. V lost 3 bases to trimming and J lost 10 bases; unmatched junction nucleotides: 12. CDR3 loop: CAISDGTSGGAQEAQYF. CDR3 sequence (DNA): TGTGCCATCAGTGATGGGACTAGCGGGGGGGCCCAGGAGGCCCAGTACTTC.

CDR3 loop: CASSPLAGYGYTF. The CDR3 region has the DNA TGTGCCAGCAGCCCACTGGCAGGGTATGGCTACACCTTC. The J gene is TRBJ1-2, the V gene TRBV7-2; D may be TRBD1 (5 bases). Trimming shortened V by 5 bases and J by 5 bases, and 12 bases separated the two germline ends. The CDR3 spans 13 residues. Germline-derived CDR1 and CDR2 are SGHTA and FQGNSA.

The rearrangement joins TRBV4-3 to TRBJ1-2; D ambiguous. The CDR3 runs to 15 residues. Trimming cost V 0 bases and J 5 bases, with 13 bases left between them. In germline, CDR1 is LGHNA, CDR2 YSLEER. The CDR3 protein is CASSQDVGPHYGYTF. CDR3 bases: TGCGCCAGCAGCCAAGATGTGGGTCCCCATTATGGCTACACCTTC.

This clonotype was counted between two and nine times. The chain carries TRBV4-2 and TRBJ2-5, with 11 bases that match TRBD1. Gene TRBJ2-7 matches the end of the DNA better, so the J call may be wrong. CDR1 and CDR2 (germline): LGHNA, YNFKEQ. CDR3 length: 19 residues. CDR3 region: CASSQDSRTGGDPSYEQYF. In DNA form, the CDR3 reads TGTGCCAGCAGCCAAGATAGTCGGACAGGGGGCGATCCCTCCTACGAGCAGTACTTC.

Here the CDR3 reads CASSSTGTGRYGYTF. Here the CDR3 DNA reads TGCGCCAGCAGCTCAACCGGGACAGGGAGATATGGCTACACCTTC. The chain uses TRBV5-1 and TRBJ1-2; TRBD1 matches at 9 bases. Looked up from germline, CDR1 is SGHRS and CDR2 is YFSETQ. The CDR3 totals 15 residues. V was clipped by 3 bases and J by 5 bases; unmatched bases: 8. Combining the CDR3 with reference TRBV5-1 and TRBJ1-2 gives the whole variable domain KAGVTQTPRYLIKTRGQQVTLSCSPISGHRSVSWYQQTPGQGLQFLFEYFSETQRNKGNFPGRFSGRQFSNSRSEMNVSTLELGDSALYLCASSSTGTGRYGYTFGSGTRLTVV.

As to this clonotype: This may stem from a read error, because a much larger clone lies one nucleotide away. The chain employs TRBV20-1 and TRBJ2-7; D may be TRBD1 (5 bases). The V and J ends lost 7 bases and 3 bases respectively, with 19 bases between them. The CDR3 length is 14 residues. Germline-derived CDR1 and CDR2 are DFQATT and SNEGSKA (reference sequence). The CDR3 bases are TGCAGTGTCCCCATCCCAGGGTCATTCTACGAGCAGTACTTC. Amino acid sequence: CSVPIPGSFYEQYF.